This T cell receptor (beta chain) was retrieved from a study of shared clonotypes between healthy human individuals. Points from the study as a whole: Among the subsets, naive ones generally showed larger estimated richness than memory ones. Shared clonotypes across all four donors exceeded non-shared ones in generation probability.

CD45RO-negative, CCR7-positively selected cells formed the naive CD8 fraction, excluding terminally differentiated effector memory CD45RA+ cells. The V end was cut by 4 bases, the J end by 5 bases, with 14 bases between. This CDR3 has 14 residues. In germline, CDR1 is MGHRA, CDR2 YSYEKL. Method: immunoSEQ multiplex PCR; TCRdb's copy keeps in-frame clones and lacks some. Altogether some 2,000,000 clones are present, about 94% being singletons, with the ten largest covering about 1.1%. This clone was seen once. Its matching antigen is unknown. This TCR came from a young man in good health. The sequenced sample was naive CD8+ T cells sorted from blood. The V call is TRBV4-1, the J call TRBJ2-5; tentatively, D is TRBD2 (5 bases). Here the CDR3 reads CASSPRRGPETQYF. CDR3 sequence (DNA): TGCGCCAGCAGCCCCCGAAGAGGGCCGGAGACCCAGTACTTC.